The TCR beta chain described here comes from a study of blood T cells in healthy people across ages. Remarks on this clonotype: What it recognizes is unknown.

Findings and caveats of the study: With donor CMV status unknown, expanded clonotype changes were possibly confounded. Both naive CD4+ cell counts and diversity were greater in long-lived donors than in aged donors.

It was with a sample-barcoded 5' primer and a J-beta primer mix that a second PCR of about 7 to 12 cycles was run. A single record per CDR3 protein comes from TCRdb applying MiXCR to the 5' RACE reads. The sample records 700,000 to 950,000 distinct CDR3 sequences, 55% to 75% being singletons. Sequenced: blood. This sequence originates from a man aged 30 to 45 in good health.

CDR3 sequence: CASSPGEGTQYF. The DNA for the CDR3 is TGTGCCAGCAGTCCAGGGGAAGGTACGCAGTATTTT. The chain carries TRBV6-6 and TRBJ2-3; tentatively, D is TRBD1 (6 bases). The CDR3 loop spans 12 amino acids. V dropped 5 bases and J dropped 8 bases, with 11 bases sitting between them. Germline CDR1 MNHNY, CDR2 SVGAGI (reference sequence).